Each of the 14 T cell receptor beta chains below was sequenced from the same sample in a study of T cells in localized non-small cell lung cancer. Sequenced by immunoSEQ multiplex PCR; TCRdb stores in-frame clones only, minus some. The sample has roughly 13,000 clones; more than 75% are singletons. Sequenced here: peripheral blood, sampled before any cancer treatment. The receptor source for this set is a male donor older than 55 with stage I squamous cell lung carcinoma.

The chain has TRBV14 and TRBJ2-7; D call uncertain. The germline CDR1 and CDR2 sequences are SGHDN and FVKESK. The length of the CDR3 is 13 residues. V was cut by 9 bases and J by 7 bases, with 19 bases left in between. In DNA, the CDR3 is TGTGCCAGTCAGGCCTCGGCGGTCGGAGAGCAGTACTTC. Amino acids: CASQASAVGEQYF.

Only one count was recorded for this clone. V is TRBV5-1 and J is TRBJ2-5, with D hard to call. Trimming shortened V by 0 bases and J by 2 bases, and 5 bases separated the two germline ends. CDR1 and CDR2 from the germline V gene are SGHRS and YFSETQ. The CDR3 runs to 13 residues. CDR3 region: CASSLVPQETQYF. The DNA for the CDR3 is TGCGCCAGCAGCTTGGTACCACAAGAGACCCAGTACTTC.

The CDR3 here is CASSSEDEQFF. The CDR3 coding sequence is TGTGCCAGCAGCTCGGAGGATGAGCAGTTCTTC. This rearrangement joins TRBV7-8 to TRBJ2-1; tentative D call: TRBD2 (5 bases). The CDR3 runs 11 residues. Looked up from germline, CDR1 is SGHVS and CDR2 is FQNEAQ. V was cut by 4 bases and J by 8 bases, with 6 bases left in between. The full variable domain, its missing parts supplied by reference TRBV7-8 and TRBJ2-1, is GAGVSQSPRYKVAKRGQDVALRCDPISGHVSLFWYQQALGQGPEFLTYFQNEAQLDKSGLPSDRFFAERPEGSVSTLKIQRTQQEDSAVYLCASSSEDEQFFGPGTRLTVL.

The chain has TRBV4-1 and TRBJ2-3; TRBD2 aligns across 13 bases. V lost 0 bases and J lost 5; bases outside the gene matches: 8. Germline V CDR1 and CDR2: MGHRA, YSYEKL. The CDR3 consists of 18 residues. The CDR3 region has the DNA TGCGCCAGCAGCCAAGATCTCACGACTAGCGGGAGGTTAGATACGCAGTATTTT. This encodes CASSQDLTTSGRLDTQYF.

This chain uses TRBV6-5 with TRBJ1-4; D gene ambiguous. V was trimmed by 6 bases and J by 8 bases, leaving 16 bases between them. The CDR3 is 14 residues long. Germline lookup yields CDR1 MNHEY and CDR2 SVGAGI. The DNA of the CDR3 is TGTGCCAGCAGCAACACGGGCGGATGGGAAAAACTGTTTTTT. Amino acids: CASSNTGGWEKLFF.

The J gene is TRBJ2-1, the V gene TRBV7-3; D not certain. With 2 bases removed from V and 9 bases from J, the gap between germline ends came to 11 bases. CDR1 and CDR2 (germline): SGHTA, FQGTGA. CDR3 length equals 13 residues. The CDR3 here is CASSLFIGGEQFF. CDR3 nucleotides: TGTGCCAGCAGCTTATTTATCGGTGGTGAGCAGTTCTTC.

This sequence joins TRBV6-6 and TRBJ1-5, with D perhaps TRBD1 (6 bases). V shed 2 bases and J shed 0 bases, with 8 bases lying between them. From germline, CDR1 is MNHNY and CDR2 SVGAGI (reference sequence). The length of the CDR3 is 15 residues. CDR3: CASSYRQDSNQPQHF. The DNA of the CDR3 is TGTGCCAGCAGTTACCGACAGGATAGCAATCAGCCCCAGCATTTT.

The chain couples TRBV5-1 to TRBJ1-1, with no clear D. The CDR3 extends over 14 amino acids. CDR1 SGHRS and CDR2 YFSETQ come from the germline V gene. V shed 3 bases and J shed 1 base, with 10 bases lying between them. Written as DNA, the CDR3 is TGCGCCAGCAGCTCCGACGGAGCGAACACTGAAGCTTTCTTT. It yields the protein CASSSDGANTEAFF.

The V and J genes are TRBV18 and TRBJ1-1; D is undetermined. V lost 3 bases and J 1 base, leaving 9 bases between the germline ends. This CDR3 spans 14 amino acids. Germline loops: CDR1 KGHSH, CDR2 LQKENI. CDR3 nucleotide sequence: TGTGCCAGCTCACCCAACTCAGGGAACACTGAAGCTTTCTTT. Protein: CASSPNSGNTEAFF.

This clone has just a few counts. The genes are TRBV7-8 and TRBJ2-1, with TRBD2 matching 7 bases. V trimming: 5 bases; J trimming: 0 bases; junction bases outside the gene matches: 7. The germline V gene has CDR1 SGHVS and CDR2 FQNEAQ. CDR3 size: 16 residues. Here the CDR3 DNA reads TGTGCCAGCAGCATTAGCGGGCTTAGCTCCTACAATGAGCAGTTCTTC. Its translation is CASSISGLSSYNEQFF.

The gene calls are TRBV20-1 and TRBJ2-5, with D unresolved. Germline CDR1 reads DFQATT; CDR2 reads SNEGSKA (reference sequence). The V gene lost 7 bases and the J gene lost 0 bases, with 6 bases spanning the gap. The CDR3 runs 11 residues. CDR3 loop: CSGEDQETQYF. Here the CDR3 DNA reads TGCAGTGGGGAAGACCAAGAGACCCAGTACTTC.

This clone is a singleton in its sample. The chain uses TRBV6-6 and TRBJ2-5; the D is unclear. CDR1 is MNHNY, CDR2 SVGAGI, per germline (reference sequence). The CDR3 runs 12 residues. V was cut by 2 bases and J by 2 bases, with 3 bases left in between. CDR3 bases: TGTGCCAGCAGTTACGGTCAAGAGACCCAGTACTTC. This encodes CASSYGQETQYF.

The gene calls are TRBV6-1 and TRBJ1-3; D gene ambiguous. Per germline, CDR1 MNHNS and CDR2 SASEGT. This CDR3 has 15 residues. Trimming removed 6 bases from V and 4 bases from J, with 16 bases in between. CDR3 residues: CASSVELVGGNTIYF. The CDR3 nucleotides read TGTGCCAGCAGCGTGGAGCTAGTTGGCGGAAACACCATATATTTT.

V is TRBV5-1 and J is TRBJ2-5; D is perhaps TRBD2 (5 bases). The CDR3 length is 14 residues. Germline V lookup: CDR1 SGHRS, CDR2 YFSETQ. V dropped 1 base and J dropped 5 bases, with 12 bases sitting between them. CDR3 DNA: TGCGCCAGCAGCTTGTCTAGCCCACGGGAGACCCAGTACTTC. It codes for CASSLSSPRETQYF.